This T cell receptor (beta chain) emerged from a study of blood T cell repertoires in COVID-19 (dated by TCRdb to about 2020). General notes on the study: Recovered participants in ImmuneRACE Cohort 3 were defined by two consecutive negative NP/OP PCR tests, clearance by a healthcare professional, or resolution of symptoms. Deeply sampled blood TCRbeta repertoires from subjects exposed to, actively infected with, or recovered from COVID-19 were included in the dataset. A freely available public database, intended as a resource for researchers studying the immune response to SARS-CoV-2, is where the repertoires were released. Samples were obtained from the ongoing ImmuneRACE study (first 160 participants) and from 950 to 1,500 subjects provided by 6 global collaborators. Where available, HLA class I and class II types were obtained from metadata supplied by the sample provider rather than from assay-based typing. Samples covering the acute and convalescent phases of COVID-19 were provided by collaborators in the United States, Italy and Spain. Sample metadata almost always included a de-identified subject ID, COVID-19 status, age in years and sex. The material from the prospective study consisted of cDNA or gDNA derived from T cells, B-cell-depleted T cells, or PBMCs.

TCRbeta CDR3 regions were amplified from genomic DNA using the immunoSEQ Assay, a bias-controlled multiplex PCR. As for the original processing: Nucleated cell counts per sample were estimated from amplification of reference gene primers within the assay. To quantify the absolute abundance of each unique TCRbeta CDR3 rearrangement, sequence reads were collapsed and filtered. For each sample, productive Simpson clonality was calculated by taking the square root of Simpson's diversity index across productive rearrangements. The table comes from immuneACCESS by way of TCRdb, which keeps in-frame sequences with V and J called. Part of the clones is missing from these tables; in studies checked, under half for an unresolved V gene and the rest for unknown reasons. That table furnishes V, J and clone size, whereas the DNA furnished D and trimming. In this sample the table shows roughly 210,000 clones, about nine tenths of which occur a single time. 7% to 8.5% of the sample lies in the top ten.

As to this clone: There is no known antigen for this receptor. No base qualities exist here, and no much larger clone lies one base off it.

The paper as a whole reports these results and caveats: Clinical and demographic metadata were provided uncurated, with the amount varying by source and participant.

In the prospective study, participants were roughly 18 to 89 years old, resided in 24 geographic areas of the United States, and were enrolled through a virtual design. To assign participants to cohorts, the prospective study relied on clinical history that participants themselves reported in a screening survey and a study questionnaire. Each participant in the prospective study had whole blood, serum and a nasopharyngeal or oropharyngeal swab collected by mobile phlebotomists. Participants in the prospective study had the option to provide additional blood draws and questionnaires over an approximately two-month period. Prospective study blood samples were shipped either frozen or at room temperature before DNA extraction. The source material was PBMCs or T cells enriched from blood (not recorded which). This receptor was identified in a man aged 25-45 years in a cohort exposed to, infected with or recovered from COVID-19 (not recorded which).

The CDR3 here reads CASSPRGGMNTEAFF. DNA sequence: TGTGCCAGCAGTCCCCGTGGAGGGATGAACACTGAAGCTTTCTTT. This receptor chain uses TRBV28 and TRBJ1-1; the D segment cannot be called with confidence. Per the germline V gene, MDHEN is the CDR1 and SYDVKM is the CDR2. The CDR3 holds 15 amino acids from the cysteine to the phenylalanine. The CDR3 DNA has 45 bases and is translated from base 1. V is pared back by 5 bases and J by 0 bases, with 13 bases lying between the germline termini.